This is a list of T cell receptor beta chains from one sample in a study of breast tumors, draining lymph nodes, adjacent tissues. One entry per CDR3 protein, called by TCRdb with MiXCR from the multiplex PCR reads. The table lists about 14,000 distinct CDR3 sequences, around 59% of them singletons. Sequencing was done on a sample of tumor-adjacent breast tissue. The receptors derive from a female donor with breast cancer. Some clones in this sample may be carry-over from other donors' samples. Each CDR3 is given with its conserved first and last residue. D genes are given only for firm matches. Size tells how often a clone was seen (once, few, many) or the class of an expanded clone, and some rows leave it out.

CDR3,DNA,D,J,V,size
CASSLTSGRADTQYF,TGTGCCAGCAGTTTGACTAGCGGGAGGGCAGATACGCAGTATTTT,TRBD2,TRBJ2-3,TRBV12-3/TRBV12-4,.
CSAAPGVDNQPQHF,TGCAGTGCTGCCCCCGGGGTGGACAATCAGCCCCAGCATTTT,.,TRBJ1-5,TRBV20-1,.
CASSLGTEEKLFF,TGTGCCAGCAGCTTGGGGACGGAAGAAAAGCTGTTTTTT,.,TRBJ1-4,TRBV5-5,.
CASSIGPSGETYEQYF,TGTGCCAGTAGTATAGGTCCTAGCGGTGAGACCTACGAGCAGTACTTC,TRBD2,TRBJ2-7,TRBV19,.
CALLGGAVLRPGPQTGELFF,.,.,TRBJ2-2,TRBV7-9,.
CASSVVGSSYNEQFF,TGTGCCAGCAGCGTAGTCGGGAGCTCCTACAATGAGCAGTTCTTC,.,TRBJ2-1,TRBV9,few
CASSAGVGTGGLFF,TGTGCCAGTAGTGCGGGAGTTGGCACCGGGGGGCTATTTTTT,.,TRBJ2-2,TRBV19,.
CASSQAPETQYF,TGTGCCAGCAGCCAAGCCCCCGAGACCCAGTACTTC,.,TRBJ2-5,TRBV14,many
CANSPPGLALRTGTGELFF,TGTGCCAACAGCCCGCCGGGACTAGCTTTGAGGACGGGTACCGGGGAGCTGTTTTTT,TRBD2,TRBJ2-2,TRBV7-8,many
CASGGTAQETQYF,TGTGCCAGCGGAGGGACAGCACAAGAGACCCAGTACTTC,.,TRBJ2-5,TRBV28,.
CSAILSGRVQSTDTQYF,TGCAGTGCCATCCTTAGCGGGAGGGTCCAGAGCACAGATACGCAGTATTTT,TRBD2,TRBJ2-3,TRBV20-1,medium-sized
CASSPDRVGGGYTF,TGCGCCAGCAGTCCTGACAGGGTAGGAGGTGGCTACACCTTC,TRBD1,TRBJ1-2,TRBV5-1,.